This TCR beta chain was identified during a study of preoperative IRX-2 immunotherapy in early breast cancer (dated by TCRdb to the late 2010s). Notes on this clone: This receptor's antigen is unknown. No base quality values were provided; no much bigger clone lies one nucleotide off.

The treatment or condition label, as the study defines it: preoperative locoregional IRX-2 cytokine immunotherapy. The samples were obtained from a phase Ib study that tested preoperative, locoregional IRX-2 cytokine immunotherapy designed to prime immune responses. Donors were patients with early-stage breast cancer who received IRX-2 before surgery. Library method: the immunoSEQ multiplex PCR assay. TCRdb took this table from immuneACCESS and kept in-frame rearrangements with V and J called. Such tables lack part of the clones; where checked against another copy, unresolved V genes explain under half of the gap, and the rest is unexplained. The sample table lists about 3,900 clones, nearly 70% of them with a count of one. The ten largest clones add up to 15% to 19% of the sample. The CDR3 holds 13 amino acids from the cysteine to the phenylalanine. Only the CDR3 part of the read is kept: 39 bases, read in frame from the first base. V loses 7 bases, J loses 3 bases, and the germline ends lie 13 bases apart. From the germline V gene, CDR1 is MNHGY and CDR2 is SAAAGT.

The clonotype was recovered from a human donor with breast cancer. The chain is encoded by TRBV6-8 joined to TRBJ2-7, and the D gene may be TRBD1, 6 bases matching. Sequenced material: tumor tissue, taken after IRX-2 immunotherapy. The DNA sequence is given as TGTGCCAGCACCTGGGGGACACGCTACGAGCAGTACTTC. It translates to CASTWGTRYEQYF.